These T cell receptor beta chains were read from a single sample in a study of radiation and T cells in renal cell carcinoma. The assay was immunoSEQ multiplex PCR, and TCRdb's table has in-frame clones only and misses some. The sample lists some 150,000 clones; approximately 88% were seen once. This specimen was blood, taken from a patient whose treatment included radiotherapy and nephrectomy. These receptors all stem from a woman between 50 and 59 years old with renal cell carcinoma. The CDR3 runs from the conserved cysteine through the conserved F or W. Fields, in order: V gene, D gene, clone size, J gene, CDR3 protein, CDR3 DNA. The D gene is left open where the match is weak. Size values are once, few and many counts, or a class for expanded clones, and some rows have none.

v_gene: TRBV13; d_gene: -; abundance: -; j_gene: TRBJ2-7; CDR3aa: CASSLGDVSYEQYF; CDR3nt: TGTGCCAGCAGCTTAGGAGACGTCTCCTACGAGCAGTACTTC
v_gene: TRBV15; d_gene: -; abundance: -; j_gene: TRBJ2-5; CDR3aa: CATSRDDGLQETQYF; CDR3nt: TGTGCCACCAGCAGAGACGATGGGCTCCAAGAGACCCAGTACTTC
v_gene: TRBV6-5; d_gene: TRBD1; abundance: -; j_gene: TRBJ1-2; CDR3aa: CASRGQGAWYGYTF; CDR3nt: TGTGCCAGCAGGGGACAGGGGGCTTGGTATGGCTACACCTTC
v_gene: TRBV6-5; d_gene: -; abundance: -; j_gene: TRBJ1-4; CDR3aa: CASRYDGTRGEKLFF; CDR3nt: TGTGCCAGCAGATACGACGGGACCCGAGGGGAAAAACTGTTTTTT
v_gene: TRBV19; d_gene: TRBD1; abundance: -; j_gene: TRBJ1-3; CDR3aa: CATDRGGNTIYF; CDR3nt: TGTGCCACCGACAGGGGTGGAAACACCATATATTTT
v_gene: TRBV11-2; d_gene: TRBD2; abundance: once; j_gene: TRBJ2-1; CDR3aa: CASSSERGSYNEQFF; CDR3nt: TGTGCCAGCAGCTCGGAGCGGGGCTCCTACAATGAGCAGTTCTTC
v_gene: TRBV7-2; d_gene: -; abundance: once; j_gene: TRBJ2-4; CDR3aa: CASSSGQTRTKNIQYF; CDR3nt: TGTGCCAGCAGCTCGGGACAGACTAGAACCAAAAACATTCAGTACTTC
v_gene: TRBV13; d_gene: TRBD1; abundance: -; j_gene: TRBJ1-1; CDR3aa: CASSSFAWGTEKNTEAFF; CDR3nt: TGTGCCAGCAGCTCTTTCGCCTGGGGGACAGAAAAGAACACTGAAGCTTTCTTT
v_gene: TRBV7-9; d_gene: -; abundance: many; j_gene: TRBJ1-6; CDR3aa: CASSLASGSPLHF; CDR3nt: TGTGCCAGCAGCCTGGCCAGTGGTTCACCCCTCCACTTT
v_gene: TRBV7-8; d_gene: -; abundance: -; j_gene: TRBJ1-4; CDR3aa: CASSRTDPSLRNEKLFF; CDR3nt: TGTGCCAGCAGCAGGACGGACCCGAGTTTAAGGAATGAAAAACTGTTTTTT
v_gene: TRBV30; d_gene: TRBD1; abundance: few; j_gene: TRBJ2-1; CDR3aa: CAWSVLGTGNEQFF; CDR3nt: TGTGCCTGGAGTGTACTAGGGACAGGGAATGAGCAGTTCTTC
v_gene: TRBV6-1; d_gene: -; abundance: -; j_gene: TRBJ1-4; CDR3aa: CASSEARREKLFF; CDR3nt: TGTGCCAGCAGTGAAGCGCGACGTGAAAAACTGTTTTTT
v_gene: TRBV6-1; d_gene: -; abundance: -; j_gene: TRBJ1-3; CDR3aa: CASSHGRGTGNTIYF; CDR3nt: TGTGCCAGCAGCCACGGACGGGGGACTGGAAACACCATATATTTT
v_gene: TRBV6-1; d_gene: -; abundance: -; j_gene: TRBJ2-1; CDR3aa: CATRAVTNSYNEQFF; CDR3nt: TGTGCCACTCGGGCTGTGACAAACTCCTACAATGAGCAGTTCTTC
v_gene: TRBV4-1; d_gene: -; abundance: -; j_gene: TRBJ1-1; CDR3aa: CASKRTVNTEAFF; CDR3nt: TGCGCCAGCAAGAGGACAGTGAACACTGAAGCTTTCTTT
v_gene: TRBV14; d_gene: -; abundance: -; j_gene: TRBJ2-3; CDR3aa: CASSKQGVLSTDTQYF; CDR3nt: TGTGCCAGCAGCAAACAGGGAGTTCTTAGCACAGATACGCAGTATTTT
v_gene: TRBV19; d_gene: -; abundance: -; j_gene: TRBJ2-5; CDR3aa: CASSIRARRGLQETQYF; CDR3nt: TGTGCCAGTAGTATCAGGGCACGACGAGGATTACAAGAGACCCAGTACTTC
v_gene: TRBV6-6; d_gene: -; abundance: -; j_gene: TRBJ1-2; CDR3aa: CASSPTWGGYGYTF; CDR3nt: TGTGCCAGCAGCCCTACATGGGGTGGCTATGGCTACACCTTC
v_gene: TRBV7-2; d_gene: -; abundance: -; j_gene: TRBJ2-3; CDR3aa: CASSFRAGFTDTQYF; CDR3nt: TGTGCCAGCAGCTTTAGGGCAGGGTTCACAGATACGCAGTATTTT
v_gene: TRBV7-8; d_gene: -; abundance: -; j_gene: TRBJ2-3; CDR3aa: CASSFGADTQYF; CDR3nt: TGTGCCAGCAGCTTCGGAGCGGATACGCAGTATTTT
v_gene: TRBV18; d_gene: -; abundance: few; j_gene: TRBJ2-5; CDR3aa: CASSPEETQYF; CDR3nt: TGTGCCAGCTCACCCGAAGAGACCCAGTACTTC
v_gene: TRBV6-6; d_gene: -; abundance: -; j_gene: TRBJ1-1; CDR3aa: CASSYSSGEQGEAFF; CDR3nt: TGTGCCAGCAGTTACTCGAGTGGAGAACAGGGTGAAGCTTTCTTT
v_gene: TRBV19; d_gene: -; abundance: -; j_gene: TRBJ2-1; CDR3aa: CASSSTRAGGQFEQFF; CDR3nt: TGTGCCAGTAGCTCGACTCGCGCGGGCGGGCAATTTGAGCAGTTCTTC
v_gene: TRBV12-5; d_gene: TRBD1; abundance: -; j_gene: TRBJ1-2; CDR3aa: CASGLVGQGEVVGYTF; CDR3nt: TGTGCTAGTGGTTTGGTGGGACAGGGCGAAGTCGTCGGCTACACCTTC
v_gene: TRBV2; d_gene: -; abundance: -; j_gene: TRBJ2-3; CDR3aa: CASSGRGNTDTQYF; CDR3nt: TGTGCCAGCAGTGGAAGGGGGAACACAGATACGCAGTATTTT
v_gene: TRBV4-2; d_gene: -; abundance: once; j_gene: TRBJ2-3; CDR3aa: CASSQEPNTDTQYF; CDR3nt: TGTGCCAGCAGCCAAGAACCTAACACAGATACGCAGTATTTT
v_gene: TRBV7-8; d_gene: TRBD1; abundance: -; j_gene: TRBJ1-5; CDR3aa: CASVMTGGPSEPQHF; CDR3nt: TGTGCCAGCGTCATGACAGGGGGCCCATCAGAGCCCCAGCATTTT